This record looks at one T cell receptor (beta chain) sequence and its context. CD45RO-negative CD8 cells positively selected for CCR7 made up the naive population, which excluded terminally differentiated effector memory CD45RA+ cells. The deep-level immunoSEQ assay was used. Some clones are missing from TCRdb's copy, which holds only in-frame ones; the method was immunoSEQ multiplex PCR. The sample carries 2 million to 2.5 million clones, roughly 91% recorded once. V shed 4 bases and J 3 bases; nucleotides not matched to a gene: 7. Germline V CDR1 and CDR2: MGHRA, YSYEKL. The CDR3 is made up of 16 amino acids. The data were obtained in a study of shared clonotypes between healthy human individuals.

The chain uses TRBV4-1 and TRBJ2-1; 9 bases align to TRBD1. The receptor comes from a man aged 18 to 30 in good health. Some clones in this sample may be carry-over from other donors' samples. The sample consisted of naive CD8+ T cells from PBMCs. The CDR3 spells CASSLRQGGYYNEQFF. The CDR3 DNA sequence: TGCGCCAGCAGCCTCCGACAGGGGGGATACTACAATGAGCAGTTCTTC.